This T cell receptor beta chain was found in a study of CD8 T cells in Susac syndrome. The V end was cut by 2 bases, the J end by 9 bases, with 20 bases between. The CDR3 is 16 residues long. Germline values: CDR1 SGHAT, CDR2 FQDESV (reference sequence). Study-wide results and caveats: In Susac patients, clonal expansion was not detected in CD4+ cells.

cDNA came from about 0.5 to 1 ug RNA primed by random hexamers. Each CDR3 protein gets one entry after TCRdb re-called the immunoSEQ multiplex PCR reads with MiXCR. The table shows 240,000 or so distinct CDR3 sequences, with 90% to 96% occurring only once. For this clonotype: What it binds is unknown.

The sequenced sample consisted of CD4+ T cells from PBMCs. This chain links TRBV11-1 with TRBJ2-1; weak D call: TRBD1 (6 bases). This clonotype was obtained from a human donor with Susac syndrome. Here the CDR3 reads CASSLCDRTYRCEQFF. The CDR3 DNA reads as TGTGCCAGCAGCTTATGCGACAGGACCTACCGTTGTGAGCAGTTCTTC.